Sequencing of this T cell receptor (beta chain) was carried out in a study of cytomegalovirus exposure and HLA in healthy donors. Across the whole study: Out of 398 genotyped donors, 81% belonged to the Caucasian-associated ancestry cluster.

In the PCR, 60 Vbeta and 13 Jbeta primers were used. The table came from immunoSEQ multiplex PCR; TCRdb's copy has only in-frame clones and leaves some out. Altogether 120,000 or so clones are present, less than 85% being singletons, with the ten largest covering just over 2.5%. Study-level findings and limits: Sequencing depth across donors, presence/absence analyses assumed, was roughly uniform. According to the study, 150 to 200 TCR beta chains were cytomegalovirus-associated. A later analysis by the authors found several of the most significant clusters apparently linked to common viral pathogens.

This CDR3 spans 15 amino acids. Unmatched junction bases numbered 5, after V lost 5 bases and J lost 1 base. The germline V gene encodes CDR1 SEHNR and CDR2 FQNEAQ (reference sequence). This clone was counted a few times. Its antigen is not known. The source of this sequence is a man under 40 in good health and CMV-seronegative. The sequenced material came from PBMCs. V usage is TRBV7-9 and J usage is TRBJ2-3; 8 nucleotides match TRBD1. The CDR3 nucleotides read TGTGCCAGCAGCGACTCGGGACAGGGCACAGATACGCAGTATTTT. Its translation is CASSDSGQGTDTQYF.